This TCR beta chain is from a study of response to subunit inactivated influenza vaccine. TCRdb processed the RT-PCR reads anew with MiXCR; each CDR3 protein has one entry. Here the sample spans 430,000 or so distinct CDR3 sequences, over 9.5% being singletons. This clonotype showed up just a few times. The input for sequencing was PBMCs from blood, taken roughly 48 days after vaccination. This receptor was taken from a man aged 50 or older who received an inactivated influenza vaccine.

In nucleotides, the CDR3 is TGTGCCAGCAGCAAAGCTGACCGAAGGGGGGAAAAACTGTTTTTT. Translated, it gives CASSKADRRGEKLFF. V usage is TRBV21-1 and J usage is TRBJ1-4; the DNA was not compared with TRBD1, the D call given in the table. TRBV21-1 constitutes a pseudogene. The CDR3 extends over 15 amino acids.